A single count supports the clone carrying this TCR beta chain. This record comes from a study of blood T cell repertoires in COVID-19. Germline loops: CDR1 MDHEN, CDR2 SYDVKM. Trimming took off 4 bases at V and 0 bases at J, with 7 bases between the two ends. This CDR3 comprises 14 residues. TCRdb keeps only in-frame clones here, not all; method: immunoSEQ multiplex PCR. Of roughly 250,000 clones in the sample, around 85% were seen once. The rearrangement links TRBV28 to TRBJ1-5; no clear D gene. The sequencing input was peripheral blood. This clonotype originated in a woman aged 35 to 49 with active or convalescent COVID-19. The CDR3 DNA sequence: TGTGCCAGCAGTTCCGTTAATAGCAATCAGCCCCAGCATTTT. The encoded protein is CASSSVNSNQPQHF.